Below are 22 T cell receptor beta chains sequenced from a single sample in a study of CD8 T cells in ankylosing spondylitis. A single record per CDR3 protein comes from TCRdb applying MiXCR to the 5' RACE reads. The sample lists 200,000 to 300,000 distinct CDR3 sequences, 8% to 11% seen once, with 2.5% to 3% in the top ten. The material sequenced was blood, either unsorted or a sorted T cell fraction (not recorded which). Receptor source: a male donor with ankylosing spondylitis or in good health (not recorded which).

The table lists this clonotype with many counts. V usage is TRBV12-3 or TRBV12-4 and J usage is TRBJ2-3; 14 bases line up with TRBD2. The CDR3 is 15 amino acids. The V segment lost 8 bases and the J segment 3 bases; nucleotides outside the gene matches: 4. CDR3: CASGTSGGWTDTQYF. As DNA, the CDR3 is TGTGCCAGCGGGACTAGCGGGGGATGGACAGATACGCAGTATTTT.

In this sample, this clonotype turned up many times. The chain couples TRBV5-1 to TRBJ1-1, with a weak D call TRBD1 (5 bases). Germline lookup yields CDR1 SGHRS and CDR2 YFSETQ. The V and J ends lost 0 bases and 0 bases respectively, with 9 bases between them. The CDR3 consists of 15 residues. Here the CDR3 reads CASSLVGELNTEAFF. As DNA, the CDR3 is TGCGCCAGCAGCTTGGTGGGGGAATTGAACACTGAAGCTTTCTTT.

The chain combines TRBV3-1 with TRBJ2-5, with D uncertain. This CDR3 has 11 amino acids. Deletions cut 10 bases from V and 9 bases from J, with 15 bases between. Germline V CDR1 and CDR2: LGHDT, YNNKEL (reference sequence). For the CDR3, the DNA is TGTGCCACCCTCCTAAGTGGAGCCCAGTACTTC. Translating gives CATLLSGAQYF.

Many counts were recorded for this clonotype. V usage is TRBV29-1 and J usage is TRBJ2-5; TRBD1 agrees at 8 bases. The CDR3 loop spans 15 amino acids. CDR1 and CDR2 (germline): SQVTM, ANQGSEA. V lost 7 bases, J lost 5 bases, and 15 bases stayed unmatched. CDR3 DNA: TGCAGCGCAGGACCGGAGGACAGGGTTTATGAGACCCAGTACTTC. Amino acids: CSAGPEDRVYETQYF.

In its sample, this clonotype was seen many times. The chain uses TRBV20-1 and TRBJ2-5; 11 positions agree with TRBD1. The CDR3 runs to 15 residues. Germline CDR1 is DFQATT and CDR2 is SNEGSKA (reference sequence). Trimming at V came to 3 bases and at J to 5 bases, leaving 8 bases not matched to a gene. CDR3 region: CSARADRGRGETQYF. CDR3 in DNA: TGCAGTGCTAGGGCGGACAGGGGGCGAGGGGAGACCCAGTACTTC.

This clonotype came up a few times. The chain carries TRBV5-6 and TRBJ2-7, with unresolved D. There are 12 residues in the CDR3. The V end lost 0 bases, the J end lost 5 bases, and 6 bases lay between the germline ends. CDR1 is SGHDT and CDR2 is YYEEEE in the germline V gene. The CDR3 spells CASSLAVDEQYF. The CDR3 nucleotides are TGTGCCAGCAGCTTGGCCGTCGACGAGCAGTACTTC.

This clonotype was observed a handful of times. The V and J genes are TRBV11-1 and TRBJ2-6; 12 nucleotides align to TRBD1. V dropped 1 base and J dropped 2; count of bases not matched to a gene: 3. The V gene's germline CDR1 is SGHAT and CDR2 FQDESV (reference sequence). This CDR3 has 18 residues. CDR3 bases: TGTGCCAGCAGCTTAGTCGGGACAGGGGGCACTGGGGCCAACGTCCTGACTTTC. It encodes CASSLVGTGGTGANVLTF.

This clonotype was picked up many times. The chain couples TRBV15 to TRBJ2-1; tentative D call: TRBD1 (5 bases). Trimming shortened V by 0 bases and J by 5 bases, and 8 bases separated the two germline ends. CDR1 is LNHNV and CDR2 is YYDKDF in the germline V gene (reference sequence). CDR3 length: 14 amino acids. As DNA, the CDR3 is TGTGCCACCAGCAGAGATGACAGAAACAATGAGCAGTTCTTC. This encodes CATSRDDRNNEQFF. Looking up the rest from reference TRBV15 and TRBJ2-1 gives the full variable domain: DAMVIQNPRYQVTQFGKPVTLSCSQTLNHNVMYWYQQKSSQAPKLLFHYYDKDFNNEADTPDNFQSRRPNTSFCFLDIRSPGLGDTAMYLCATSRDDRNNEQFFGPGTRLTVL.

This clonotype was seen many times. The chain couples TRBV6-5 to TRBJ2-3; no definite D call. The CDR3 is 15 amino acids. CDR1 is MNHEY and CDR2 is SVGAGI in the germline V gene. V was pared by 2 bases and J by 2 bases, with 11 bases between. The chain's CDR3 is CASSYEMAFTDTQYF. CDR3 sequence (DNA): TGTGCCAGCAGTTACGAGATGGCGTTCACAGATACGCAGTATTTT.

The rearrangement links TRBV4-2 to TRBJ2-1; TRBD2 agrees at 7 bases. This CDR3 has 15 residues. The germline V gene has CDR1 LGHNA and CDR2 YNFKEQ. The junction had 12 bases not matched to a gene; V was cut back by 6 bases and J by 7 bases. CDR3 nucleotide sequence: TGTGCCAGCAGTCACGGCTCCCTAGCGGTTAATGAGCAGTTCTTC. Amino acids: CASSHGSLAVNEQFF.

The gene calls are TRBV2 and TRBJ1-2, with D possibly matching TRBD1 (6 bases). Germline values: CDR1 SNHLY, CDR2 FYNNEI. The CDR3 is 14 amino acids. Trimming cost V 7 bases and J 4 bases, with 16 bases left between them. This chain's CDR3 is CASTPEQGSYGYTF. CDR3 DNA sequence: TGTGCCAGCACCCCGGAACAGGGCTCCTATGGCTACACCTTC.

This clonotype has ten or more counts. The rearrangement links TRBV15 to TRBJ2-2; D is unclear. Trimming removed 5 bases from V and 5 bases from J, with 18 bases in between. The germline V gene encodes CDR1 LNHNV and CDR2 YYDKDF (reference sequence). This CDR3 region has 16 residues. CDR3 nucleotides: TGTGCCACCAGCTCCAGGCCACAGTCAGAGACCGGGGAGCTGTTTTTT. It specifies CATSSRPQSETGELFF.

This clonotype was observed a handful of times. CDR3 region: CASSDEGAGGELFF. Written as DNA, the CDR3 is TGTGCCAGCAGTGATGAGGGGGCCGGCGGGGAGCTGTTTTTT. V gene TRBV2 combines with J gene TRBJ2-2; 7 nucleotides agree with TRBD1. Trimming at V came to 3 bases and at J to 7 bases, leaving 5 bases not matched to a gene. Per germline, CDR1 SNHLY and CDR2 FYNNEI. The CDR3 extends over 14 amino acids.

V gene TRBV29-1 combines with J gene TRBJ2-3, with unresolved D. The CDR3 extends over 10 amino acids. CDR1 SQVTM and CDR2 ANQGSEA come from the germline V gene. With 4 bases removed from V and 5 bases from J, the gap between germline ends came to 4 bases. The DNA for the CDR3 is TGCAGCGTTGCCAGAGATACGCAGTATTTT. Protein sequence: CSVARDTQYF.

This clonotype was counted many times. The chain has TRBV30 and TRBJ1-5; no clear D gene. This CDR3 contains 17 residues. V dropped 0 bases and J dropped 5 bases, with 20 bases sitting between them. Per germline, CDR1 GTSNPN and CDR2 SVGIG (reference sequence). CDR3 region: CAWSVFGNGVRDQPQHF. The DNA for the CDR3 is TGTGCCTGGAGTGTATTTGGTAATGGGGTCCGAGATCAGCCCCAGCATTTT.

This clonotype was recorded many times. The chain links TRBV7-2 to TRBJ1-1, with unresolved D. CDR1 and CDR2 from the germline V gene are SGHTA and FQGNSA. CDR3 length equals 11 residues. Trimming shortened V by 6 bases and J by 11 bases, and 13 bases separated the two germline ends. DNA of the CDR3: TGTGCCAGCAGTCCGGACGTTACGGCTTTCTTT. The encoded protein is CASSPDVTAFF.

The chain links TRBV15 to TRBJ2-2; possibly TRBD1 for D (6 bases). In germline, CDR1 is LNHNV, CDR2 YYDKDF (reference sequence). The CDR3 contains 15 residues. The ends were cut back, 3 bases at V and 8 bases at J, with 16 bases in the middle. The CDR3 sequence: CATSRPSHRAGELFF. CDR3 sequence (DNA): TGTGCCACCAGCAGGCCATCCCACAGGGCTGGGGAGCTGTTTTTT.

This CDR3 reads CSARDGRRGTNEQFF. In DNA form, the CDR3 reads TGCAGTGCTAGAGATGGAAGGCGGGGGACCAATGAGCAGTTCTTC. J is TRBJ2-1 and V is TRBV20-1; 7 bases align to TRBD2. The germline V gene has CDR1 DFQATT and CDR2 SNEGSKA (reference sequence). This CDR3 has 15 amino acids. V shed 0 bases and J 6 bases; nucleotides not matched to a gene: 8.

This clonotype appeared a few times. This may arise from a read error, as a much more abundant clone is one base away. The chain is built from TRBV11-2 and TRBJ2-3; D not resolved. This CDR3 comprises 11 residues. V dropped 5 bases and J dropped 5 bases, with 5 bases sitting between them. Germline values: CDR1 SGHAT, CDR2 FQNNGV. The CDR3 region is CASSREDTQYF. The CDR3, as DNA: TGTGCCAGCAGCAGGGAAGATACGCAGTATTTT.

The CDR3 here is CASSPGISGTEAFF. In DNA form, the CDR3 reads TGTGCCAGCAGCCCCGGAATCTCAGGAACTGAAGCTTTCTTT. The chain combines TRBV7-9 with TRBJ1-1; no definite D call. The germline CDR1 and CDR2 sequences are SEHNR and FQNEAQ (reference sequence). V was shortened by 5 bases and J by 5 bases, with 15 bases between the two germline ends. The length of the CDR3 is 14 residues.

The CDR3 sequence is CASSEGFRDFSYNEQFF. DNA of the CDR3: TGTGCCAGCAGTGAAGGGTTCAGGGACTTCTCCTACAATGAGCAGTTCTTC. The chain uses TRBV2 and TRBJ2-1; D may be TRBD2 (6 bases). The ends were cut back, 1 base at V and 0 bases at J, with 13 bases in the middle. In germline, CDR1 is SNHLY, CDR2 FYNNEI. The CDR3 covers 17 residues.

This clonotype was seen many times. The gene calls are TRBV6-2 or TRBV6-3 and TRBJ2-1; the D call may be TRBD1 or TRBD2 (5 bases each). V lost 5 bases, J lost 1 base, and 9 bases lay in between. CDR3 length: 14 residues. Germline loops: CDR1 MNHEY, CDR2 SVGEGT. The CDR3 loop reads CASSGTRSYNEQFF. The DNA of the CDR3 is TGTGCCAGCAGTGGGACGAGGTCCTACAATGAGCAGTTCTTC.